The T cell receptor beta chain described here comes from a study of blood T cell repertoires in COVID-19 (dated by TCRdb to the early 2020s). Background for the entire study: Samples covering the acute and convalescent phases of COVID-19 were provided by collaborators in the United States, Italy and Spain. The material from the prospective study consisted of cDNA or gDNA derived from T cells, B-cell-depleted T cells, or PBMCs. The dataset comprised deeply sampled blood TCRbeta repertoires from subjects exposed to, actively infected with, or recovered from COVID-19. A freely available public database, intended as a resource for researchers studying the immune response to SARS-CoV-2, is where the repertoires were released. The samples were drawn from two sources: the first 160 participants of the ongoing ImmuneRACE study, and over 1,000 subjects contributed by 6 global collaborators. Nearly every sample came with metadata listing a de-identified subject ID, COVID-19 status, age in years and sex. Where available, HLA class I and class II types were obtained from metadata supplied by the sample provider rather than from assay-based typing. General conclusions and limits of the study: Clinical and demographic metadata were provided uncurated, with the amount varying by source and participant.

TCRbeta CDR3 regions were amplified from genomic DNA using the immunoSEQ Assay, a bias-controlled multiplex PCR. The authors' analysis ran thus. The number of nucleated cells in each sample was estimated from the amplification of reference gene primers within the assay. Sequence reads were collapsed and filtered to measure the absolute abundance of every unique TCRbeta CDR3 rearrangement. For each sample, productive Simpson clonality was calculated as the square root of Simpson's diversity index across productive rearrangements. TCRdb provides this immuneACCESS table in a form limited to in-frame rearrangements. Some clones are lacking; in checked studies, under half of them reflect an unresolved V gene, and why the rest are absent is not known. Clone size and V and J calls were adopted from that table, with D and trimming inferred from the DNA. This sample holds roughly 330,000 clones; around nine tenths were observed only once. Of the sample, around 6% falls within the top ten clones.

As to this clone: Its antigen has not been determined. Base-call qualities are not available, and no considerably larger clone is one nucleotide away.

Participants in the prospective study were enrolled through a virtual design, were aged roughly 18 to 100 years, and lived in 24 United States geographic areas. In the prospective study, cohorts were assigned on the basis of participant-reported clinical history obtained from a screening survey and a study questionnaire. Recovered participants in ImmuneRACE Cohort 3 were defined as having two consecutive negative NP/OP PCR tests, clearance from a healthcare professional, or resolution of symptoms. Each participant in the prospective study had whole blood, serum and a nasopharyngeal or oropharyngeal swab collected by mobile phlebotomists. Prospective study participants could optionally give additional blood draws and questionnaires over an approximately 2-month period. Before DNA extraction, prospective study blood samples were shipped either frozen or at room temperature. V is shortened by 5 bases, J by 6 bases, and the region joining them spans 14 bases. The CDR3 runs 14 residues from the cysteine to the phenylalanine. CDR3 DNA only is kept here, 42 bases in frame from base 1. CDR1 and CDR2 (SGHDT, YYEEEE) derive from the germline V gene.

This receptor was identified in a woman in her twenties or thirties who had recovered from COVID-19. What was sequenced was PBMCs or T cells enriched from blood (not recorded which). The chain is encoded by TRBV5-6 joined to TRBJ2-2; no D gene call is confident. The bases read TGTGCCAGCAGTCCCCCCGATGAGGCCGGGGAGCTGTTTTTT. Its translation is CASSPPDEAGELFF. The full variable domain, completed from the reference TRBV5-6 and TRBJ2-2 proteins outside the CDR3, reads DAGVTQSPTHLIKTRGQQVTLRCSPKSGHDTVSWYQQALGQGPQFIFQYYEEEERQRGNFPDRFSGHQFPNYSSELNVNALLLGDSALYLCASSPPDEAGELFFGEGSRLTVL.